This note documents a single T cell receptor (beta chain) sequence. Produced via immunoSEQ multiplex PCR; TCRdb's table is partial and in-frame only. The data hold over 110,000 clones, with 84% observed a single time. This sample is part of a study of blood T cell repertoires in COVID-19. The V and J ends lost 2 bases and 4 bases respectively, with 13 bases between them. This CDR3 is 15 amino acids long. The germline V gene has CDR1 SGDLS and CDR2 YYNGEE. V gene TRBV9 combines with J gene TRBJ1-3; possible D gene TRBD1, 6 bases. Specimen: PBMCs or T cells enriched from blood (not recorded which). This clonotype originated in a man aged 40-55 years with acute COVID-19. This chain's CDR3 is CASSVGTGSGNTIYF. The CDR3 coding sequence is TGTGCCAGCAGCGTCGGTACAGGGAGCGGAAACACCATATATTTT.